The entry below gives a single T cell receptor beta chain sequence along with its context. Its matching antigen is unknown. A universal primer site was created by template switching, with the cDNA bearing unique molecular identifiers. MiXCR, run by TCRdb on the 5' RACE reads, gives a single entry per CDR3 protein. The data contain 1,800,000 or so distinct CDR3 sequences, about 30% of them singletons. This sample was taken from a study of identical twins. Findings and caveats of the study: With abundant cord blood beta clonotypes, insertions were fewer; memory repertoires showed no such pattern. Compared with unrelated sharing, twin-shared out-of-frame alpha sequences had more low-probability sequences. Not following the same donors, the study drew its conclusions from cross-sectional statistical analysis.

This CDR3 has 13 residues. Germline CDR1 reads SGHTA; CDR2 reads FQGNSA. Trimming cost V 1 base and J 8 bases, with 6 bases left between them. Source material: cord blood. This chain links TRBV7-2 with TRBJ1-6; D unclear. The sequence derives from a newborn girl in good health. The CDR3 DNA reads as TGTGCCAGCAGCTTAGACGGCTATTCACCCCTCCACTTT. Its translation: CASSLDGYSPLHF.